Listed below are T cell receptor beta chains from one sample, sequenced in a study of CD8 T cells in ankylosing spondylitis. TCRdb passed the 5' RACE reads through MiXCR, listing each CDR3 protein once. This table has over 600,000 distinct CDR3 sequences, around 17% appearing once. Sequenced input: blood, either unsorted or a sorted T cell fraction (not recorded which). The origin of the receptors is a male donor with ankylosing spondylitis. CDR3s include the opening cysteine and the closing phenylalanine or tryptophan. A D gene is named only where the DNA matches it firmly. Not all rows give a size; the values are once, few, many and, for expanded clones, a class.

D | size | J | V | CDR3 | DNA
. | . | TRBJ2-7 | TRBV5-6 | CASSPITDSWNTYEQYF | TGTGCCAGCAGCCCAATTACGGACAGTTGGAACACCTACGAGCAGTACTTC
. | . | TRBJ2-2 | TRBV7-6 | CASSLAVGGELFF | TGTGCCAGCAGCTTAGCGGTCGGCGGGGAGCTGTTTTTT
. | . | TRBJ2-7 | TRBV6-2/TRBV6-3 | CASSQTGIGTSEQYF | TGTGCCAGCAGCCAAACAGGGATCGGAACGTCGGAGCAGTACTTC
TRBD1 | . | TRBJ2-3 | TRBV5-1 | CASSSGGSTDTQYF | TGCGCCAGCAGCTCAGGGGGTTCCACAGATACGCAGTATTTT
. | few | TRBJ2-1 | TRBV4-1 | CASSQDQTVSNEQFF | TGCGCCAGCAGCCAAGATCAGACAGTGTCCAATGAGCAGTTCTTC
. | few | TRBJ1-1 | TRBV20-1 | CSANRDTEAFF | TGCAGTGCGAACAGGGACACTGAAGCTTTCTTT
TRBD1 | few | TRBJ1-6 | TRBV27 | CASSTGQGNNSPLHF | TGTGCCAGCAGTACGGGACAGGGAAATAATTCACCCCTCCACTTT
. | few | TRBJ2-1 | TRBV20-1 | CSALKSWGVLNEQFF | TGCAGTGCTCTAAAATCATGGGGAGTACTCAATGAGCAGTTCTTC
TRBD1 | . | TRBJ2-7 | TRBV25-1 | CASSESGTGGHEQYF | TGTGCCAGCAGTGAATCCGGGACAGGGGGCCACGAGCAGTACTTC
. | . | TRBJ2-1 | TRBV6-1 | CATSERSGESSYNEQFF | TGTGCCACCAGCGAACGTTCCGGGGAGAGCTCCTACAATGAGCAGTTCTTC
TRBD2 | few | TRBJ2-3 | TRBV24-1 | CATSDSGLARDTQYF | TGTGCCACCAGTGATTCGGGACTAGCGAGGGATACGCAGTATTTT
. | few | TRBJ1-1 | TRBV5-1 | CASSLDSAPNTEAFF | TGCGCCAGCAGCTTGGATTCAGCCCCTAACACTGAAGCTTTCTTT
. | . | TRBJ1-5 | TRBV2 | CASGPSNQPQHF | TGTGCCAGCGGGCCTAGCAATCAGCCCCAGCATTTT
. | many | TRBJ1-6 | TRBV7-2 | CASSLLGFGSPLHF | TGTGCCAGCAGCTTACTAGGTTTCGGGTCACCCCTCCACTTT
TRBD1 | . | TRBJ2-1 | TRBV24-1 | CATKGADSYNEQFF | TGTGCCACCAAGGGGGCCGACTCCTACAATGAGCAGTTCTTC
. | few | TRBJ2-5 | TRBV20-1 | CSAHRGGQETQYF | TGCAGTGCCCATCGGGGAGGCCAAGAGACCCAGTACTTC
TRBD1 | . | TRBJ2-1 | TRBV7-9 | CASSAGTGSIFDEQFF | TGTGCCAGCAGCGCCGGGACAGGGAGCATTTTCGATGAGCAGTTCTTC
. | . | TRBJ1-2 | TRBV6-4 | CASSDEGRGPLTF | TGTGCCAGCAGTGACGAGGGCAGGGGCCCCTTAACCTTC
. | many | TRBJ1-1 | TRBV5-1 | CASSFSGEFAFF | TGCGCCAGCAGCTTCTCCGGGGAGTTCGCTTTCTTT
. | . | TRBJ2-7 | TRBV15 | CATSRDLWGPYEQYF | TGTGCCACCAGCAGAGATTTGTGGGGTCCCTACGAGCAGTACTTC
. | . | TRBJ2-7 | TRBV20-1 | CSARGPGTVSYEQYF | TGCAGTGCTAGAGGCCCCGGGACCGTTTCCTACGAGCAGTACTTC
TRBD1 | few | TRBJ1-5 | TRBV20-1 | CSARVSGDRDQPQHF | TGCAGTGCTAGAGTTTCAGGCGACAGGGATCAGCCCCAGCATTTT
. | few | TRBJ2-5 | TRBV12-3/TRBV12-4 | CASSFEPQETQYF | TGTGCCAGCAGTTTTGAGCCCCAAGAGACCCAGTACTTC
TRBD1 | few | TRBJ2-7 | TRBV3-1 | CASSQRQGVPYEQYF | TGTGCCAGCTCCCAACGACAGGGGGTTCCCTACGAGCAGTACTTC
TRBD1 | few | TRBJ2-7 | TRBV29-1 | CSVQSPGTGGFYEQYF | TGCAGCGTCCAAAGTCCCGGGACAGGGGGCTTCTACGAGCAGTACTTC
. | many | TRBJ2-2 | TRBV29-1 | CSVERDTGELFF | TGCAGCGTTGAGCGGGACACCGGGGAGCTGTTTTTT
TRBD2 | . | TRBJ2-7 | TRBV7-6 | CASSPRTSDYEQYF | TGTGCCAGCAGCCCACGGACTAGCGACTACGAGCAGTACTTC
. | . | TRBJ2-7 | TRBV3-1 | CASSQSSGRGEQYF | TGTGCCAGCAGCCAGTCCAGCGGAAGGGGCGAGCAGTACTTC
. | . | TRBJ1-3 | TRBV20-1 | CSASGHEGNTIYF | TGCAGTGCTAGTGGACATGAGGGAAACACCATATATTTT
TRBD1 | few | TRBJ2-1 | TRBV4-1 | CASGPGQGPYNEQFF | TGCGCCAGCGGACCGGGACAGGGACCTTACAATGAGCAGTTCTTC
. | . | TRBJ2-3 | TRBV19 | CASSMSRVSTDTQYF | TGTGCCAGTAGTATGTCCAGGGTGAGCACAGATACGCAGTATTTT
. | . | TRBJ1-3 | TRBV7-2 | CASSLKVSGNTIYF | TGTGCCAGCAGCTTAAAGGTTTCTGGAAACACCATATATTTT
. | few | TRBJ2-3 | TRBV5-1 | CASSLAGTSSTDTQYF | TGCGCCAGCAGCTTGGCCGGGACATCTAGCACAGATACGCAGTATTTT
. | few | TRBJ2-5 | TRBV12-3/TRBV12-4 | CASSPDSRLQETQYF | TGTGCCAGCAGCCCGGACAGCCGTCTGCAAGAGACCCAGTACTTC
. | few | TRBJ1-1 | TRBV20-1 | CSAKSGPGALNTEAFF | TGCAGTGCTAAGTCGGGCCCGGGGGCCTTGAACACTGAAGCTTTCTTT
. | . | TRBJ2-7 | TRBV7-9 | CASSSRGGRGAYYEQYF | TGTGCCAGCAGCTCCCGGGGGGGCAGGGGGGCTTACTACGAGCAGTACTTC
. | . | TRBJ2-2 | TRBV29-1 | CSAPSFTGELFF | TGCAGCGCCCCATCTTTCACCGGGGAGCTGTTTTTT
. | . | TRBJ1-6 | TRBV7-2 | CASSVQGGNSPLHF | TGTGCCAGCAGCGTACAGGGTGGCAATTCACCCCTCCACTTT
. | . | TRBJ2-3 | TRBV6-1 | CASSEGPTDTQYF | TGTGCCAGCAGTGAGGGGCCCACAGATACGCAGTATTTT
. | few | TRBJ2-4 | TRBV28 | CASTPYHENIQYF | TGTGCCAGCACCCCTTACCACGAAAACATTCAGTACTTC
. | many | TRBJ2-7 | TRBV5-1 | CASSLLGTSYEQYF | TGCGCCAGCAGCTTGCTGGGAACATCCTACGAGCAGTACTTC
TRBD2 | few | TRBJ2-1 | TRBV29-1 | CSTRVSGGDSYNEQFF | TGCAGCACCAGGGTTAGCGGGGGCGATTCCTACAATGAGCAGTTCTTC
. | many | TRBJ2-2 | TRBV12-3/TRBV12-4 | CASSPHRSRTGELFF | TGTGCCAGCAGTCCCCACAGGTCAAGGACCGGGGAGCTGTTTTTT
. | . | TRBJ1-5 | TRBV7-2 | CASSLVTAQLNQPQHF | TGTGCCAGCAGCTTAGTTACGGCACAGCTAAATCAGCCCCAGCATTTT
. | once | TRBJ2-7 | TRBV6-2/TRBV6-3 | CASSYVWESYEQYF | TGTGCCAGCAGTTACGTCTGGGAATCCTACGAGCAGTACTTC
TRBD2 | few | TRBJ2-5 | TRBV30 | CAWAKRSGLKQETQYF | TGTGCCTGGGCGAAAAGATCGGGACTAAAACAAGAGACCCAGTACTTC
. | . | TRBJ1-3 | TRBV12-3/TRBV12-4 | CANTPGLRGGNTIYF | TGTGCCAATACTCCGGGACTGAGGGGTGGAAACACCATATATTTT
TRBD1 | many | TRBJ2-5 | TRBV11-2 | CASSLGDRDQETQYF | TGTGCCAGCAGCTTAGGGGACAGGGACCAAGAGACCCAGTACTTC
. | few | TRBJ1-1 | TRBV10-3 | CAIRGELNTEAFF | TGTGCCATCAGGGGGGAGTTGAACACTGAAGCTTTCTTT
. | few | TRBJ1-2 | TRBV6-2/TRBV6-3 | CASSYTDADYGYTF | TGTGCCAGCAGTTACACTGACGCAGACTATGGCTACACCTTC
. | . | TRBJ2-1 | TRBV15 | CATSRARGYEQFF | TGTGCCACCAGCAGGGCCCGGGGGTATGAGCAGTTCTTC
. | . | TRBJ2-7 | TRBV12-3/TRBV12-4 | CASSFPPESYEQYF | TGTGCCAGCAGCTTCCCCCCTGAATCCTACGAGCAGTACTTC
TRBD1 | . | TRBJ2-3 | TRBV3-1 | CASSQAPGQGHTPDTQYF | TGTGCCAGCAGCCAAGCCCCGGGACAGGGCCATACTCCAGATACGCAGTATTTT
TRBD1 | . | TRBJ2-5 | TRBV27 | CASSLSPARGLMETQYF | TGTGCCAGCAGTTTATCCCCTGCCAGGGGGCTGATGGAGACCCAGTACTTC
TRBD2 | few | TRBJ2-2 | TRBV7-2 | CASSLGTSGRFLGELFF | TGTGCCAGCAGCCTCGGGACTAGCGGGAGGTTTCTCGGGGAGCTGTTTTTT
TRBD2 | few | TRBJ2-3 | TRBV24-1 | CATSVSREGSDTQYF | TGTGCCACCAGTGTCTCGCGGGAGGGATCGGATACGCAGTATTTT
TRBD2 | . | TRBJ2-4 | TRBV20-1 | CSARGTSGGLDIQYF | TGCAGTGCTAGAGGGACTAGCGGGGGGCTGGACATTCAGTACTTC
. | few | TRBJ2-1 | TRBV30 | CATLRAGAYNEQFF | TGTGCCACCCTTCGGGCAGGAGCCTACAATGAGCAGTTCTTC